The 10 T cell receptor beta chains below all came from one sample that was sequenced in a study of T cell repertoires in cytomegalovirus infection. Their target antigens are unknown. One entry per CDR3 protein, called by TCRdb with MiXCR from the reads. The repertoire holds hundreds of thousands of distinct CDR3 sequences, with 31% as singletons. The input for sequencing was cultured CD8+ T cells from PBMCs, taken from culture after CMV antigen stimulation. The receptors here all came from a human donor in good health (CMV status not recorded). Some clones in this sample may be carry-over from other donors' samples.

About this clonotype: This clone may be a read error of a much larger clone one base away. The chain couples TRBV7-2 to TRBJ1-1; tentatively, D is TRBD1 (5 bases). The length of the CDR3 is 14 residues. Germline V gene lookup returns CDR1 SGHTA and CDR2 FQGNSA. As DNA, the CDR3 is TGTGTCAGCAGCTGGGGCACCTGGGGCACTGAAGCTTTCTTT. Translation gives CVSSWGTWGTEAFF.

The table lists this clonotype with a few counts. The rearrangement uses TRBV12-3 or TRBV12-4 and TRBJ2-5; no reliable D call. This CDR3 is built from 13 residues. V lost 4 bases, J lost 1 base, and 7 bases lay in between. The CDR3 loop reads CASSSPSQETQYF. The CDR3 nucleotides are TGTGCCAGCAGTTCCCCTAGCCAAGAGACCCAGTACTTC.

This clonotype was observed many times. The genes are TRBV4-1 and TRBJ2-3, with TRBD2 as a possible D gene (6 bases). The CDR3 sequence is 14 residues long. V was pared by 1 base and J by 4 bases, with 9 bases between. The germline gives CDR1 MGHRA, CDR2 YSYEKL. CDR3 in amino acids: CASSQGLGADTQYF. The CDR3, as DNA: TGCGCCAGCAGCCAAGGACTAGGCGCAGATACGCAGTATTTT.

This clonotype was detected a few times. The chain links TRBV6-5 to TRBJ1-2; TRBD1 matches at 7 bases. This CDR3 is 14 amino acids long. Germline V CDR1 and CDR2: MNHEY, SVGAGI. V dropped 6 bases and J dropped 2; count of bases not matched to a gene: 6. DNA of the CDR3: TGTGCCAGCAGCCAGGGGGTAACGAACTATGGCTACACCTTC. Amino acid sequence: CASSQGVTNYGYTF.

This rearrangement joins TRBV18 to TRBJ1-1; 8 nucleotides agree with TRBD1. The CDR3 is 17 residues long. Looked up from germline, CDR1 is KGHSH and CDR2 is LQKENI. V lost 2 bases to trimming and J lost 3 bases; unmatched junction nucleotides: 11. The CDR3 bases are TGTGCCAGCTCACCAGGACAGGGTCGGTATGAGGACACTGAAGCTTTCTTT. It translates to CASSPGQGRYEDTEAFF.

The rearrangement joins TRBV4-2 to TRBJ1-4, with 8 bases matching TRBD1. The CDR3 totals 15 residues. Losses at the gene ends were 0 bases for V and 8 bases for J; bases not matched to a gene: 5. Germline V CDR1 and CDR2: LGHNA, YNFKEQ. CDR3 sequence: CASSQEGRGLEKLFF. The CDR3 nucleotides read TGTGCCAGCAGCCAAGAAGGCAGGGGGCTGGAAAAACTGTTTTTT.

The J gene is TRBJ2-3, the V gene TRBV6-1; TRBD1 might be the D (5 bases). Deletions cut 6 bases from V and 0 bases from J, with 13 bases between. CDR3 size: 15 residues. Germline V gives CDR1 MNHNS, CDR2 SASEGT. CDR3 sequence (DNA): TGTGCCAGCAGGGAAACAGGATCGAGCACAGATACGCAGTATTTT. Its protein is CASRETGSSTDTQYF.

This clonotype was recorded many times. J is TRBJ1-2 and V is TRBV28; tentatively, D is TRBD1 (6 bases). Trimming pared 5 bases from V and 0 bases from J, leaving 16 bases between. This CDR3 has 16 amino acids. CDR1 and CDR2 from the germline V gene are MDHEN and SYDVKM. The CDR3 DNA is TGTGCCAGCAGTACAACTGCAGGGGTTACTAACTATGGCTACACCTTC. Translation: CASSTTAGVTNYGYTF.

CDR3 nucleotides: TGTGCCAGCAGAGGGGCTAGCGGGGGAGAATACAATGAGCAGTTCTTC. Its protein product is CASRGASGGEYNEQFF. The chain is built from TRBV2 and TRBJ2-1; TRBD2 matches at 10 bases. Germline lookup yields CDR1 SNHLY and CDR2 FYNNEI. Trimming at V came to 6 bases and at J to 4 bases, leaving 9 bases not matched to a gene. The CDR3 contains 16 residues.

This clonotype was observed at least ten times. This chain uses TRBV7-8 with TRBJ2-7; D possibly corresponds to TRBD2 (5 bases). Trimming shortened V by 1 base and J by 2 bases, and 12 bases separated the two germline ends. This CDR3 has 15 residues. Germline-derived CDR1 and CDR2 are SGHVS and FQNEAQ. CDR3 amino acids: CASSLGPWGAYEQYV. The CDR3 DNA reads TGTGCCAGCAGCTTAGGCCCGTGGGGAGCCTACGAGCAGTACGTC.